This T cell receptor (beta chain) originates from a study of blood T cell repertoires in COVID-19 (dated by TCRdb to the early 2020s). In terms of the full investigation: Samples covering the acute and convalescent phases of COVID-19 were provided by collaborators in the United States, Italy and Spain. The prospective study material was composed of cDNA or gDNA derived from T cells, B-cell-depleted T cells, or PBMCs. Deeply sampled blood TCRbeta repertoires from subjects exposed to, actively infected with, or recovered from COVID-19 were included in the dataset. A freely available public database, intended as a resource for researchers studying the immune response to SARS-CoV-2, is where the repertoires were released. Samples were obtained from the ongoing ImmuneRACE study (first 160 participants) and from approximately 1,200 subjects provided by 6 global collaborators. A de-identified subject ID, COVID-19 status, age in years and sex were almost always included in the sample metadata. HLA class I and class II types, where available, came from metadata supplied by the sample provider rather than from assay-based typing. The investigation overall reported the following: How much clinical and demographic metadata was included differed by source and by participant, and the metadata was provided uncurated.

Measured from the cysteine to the phenylalanine, the CDR3 is 13 residues long. The retained sequence is limited to the CDR3, 39 bases, with the frame set at the first base. From the germline V gene, CDR1 is SQVTM and CDR2 is ANQGSEA. Trimming costs V 2 bases and J 2 bases, and their ends lie 10 bases apart. The immunoSEQ Assay, a bias-controlled multiplex PCR, was used to amplify TCRbeta CDR3 regions from genomic DNA. Regarding the original processing steps: The number of nucleated cells in each sample was estimated by amplification of reference gene primers within the assay. To quantify the absolute abundance of each unique TCRbeta CDR3 rearrangement, sequence reads were collapsed and filtered. For each sample, productive Simpson clonality was calculated by taking the square root of Simpson's diversity index across productive rearrangements. Drawn from immuneACCESS, this table holds only the in-frame rearrangements with V and J called that TCRdb kept. Clones are partly lost; checked studies trace under half to an unresolved V gene and leave the rest unexplained. V and J calls and clone size are copied from that table; D and trimming were computed from the DNA. The sample yields some 390,000 clones; around 91% were counted once. Roughly 1.1% of the sample belongs to the ten largest clones.

Of note for this clone: What this receptor recognizes is not known. Base quality data are lacking; no much larger clone is found one base away.

Participants in the prospective study were enrolled through a virtual design, were aged about 18 to 100 years, and lived in about two dozen United States geographic areas. In the prospective study, participants were assigned to cohorts based on the clinical history participants reported in a screening survey and a study questionnaire. Recovered participants in ImmuneRACE Cohort 3 were defined by two consecutive negative NP/OP PCR tests, clearance by a healthcare professional, or resolution of symptoms. In the prospective study, whole blood, serum and a nasopharyngeal or oropharyngeal swab were collected from each participant by mobile phlebotomists. Additional blood draws and questionnaires over an approximately two-month period could optionally be provided by prospective study participants. Before DNA extraction, blood samples from the prospective study were shipped at room temperature or frozen.

The origin of this receptor is a man aged 25-45 years who had recovered from COVID-19. The rearrangement joined TRBV29-1 to TRBJ2-7, with no reliable assignment of the D segment. The sample taken for sequencing was PBMCs or T cells enriched from blood (not recorded which). The sequenced DNA: TGCAGCGTTGAAAATGCAGAAACCTACGAGCAGTACTTC. The encoded protein is CSVENAETYEQYF.